The clone carrying this T cell receptor (beta chain) has more than one count but fewer than ten. Germline V CDR1 and CDR2: SEHNR, FQNEAQ (reference sequence). The CDR3 is 15 residues long. V trimming: 1 base; J trimming: 1 base; junction bases outside the gene matches: 3. Under the authors' procedure: Scientists estimated how many nucleated cells there were by amplifying reference gene primers. Profiled with immunoSEQ multiplex PCR; TCRdb holds only in-frame clones, not every one. Clone size and V and J calls were adopted from that table, with D and trimming inferred from the DNA. The sample includes about 110,000 clones, roughly 85% of them seen just once. This sample stems from a study of blood T cell repertoires in COVID-19. Whole-study context: The origin of the acute and convalescent COVID-19 samples was the United States, Italy and Spain. From T cells, B-cell-depleted T cells, or PBMCs came the material, which was cDNA or gDNA.

Sequencing was performed on peripheral blood. This chain connects TRBV7-9 to TRBJ1-1; TRBD1 matches 7 bases. The receptor was isolated from a human donor in a cohort sampled during active COVID-19. CDR3 DNA: TGTGCCAGCAGCTTAGTGGGGGACAGGAACACTGAAGCTTTCTTT. As protein: CASSLVGDRNTEAFF.